These 30 T cell receptor beta chains originate from one sample sequenced in a study of blood T cell repertoires in COVID-19. This table comes from immunoSEQ multiplex PCR, and its TCRdb copy is limited to in-frame clones, with some not included. The sample contains approximately 20,000 clones, nearly 90% of which appear only once. Material for sequencing was peripheral blood. The receptors were sampled from a human donor with active COVID-19. The donor label of this sample is uncertain.

This chain uses TRBV15 with TRBJ2-1, with 9 bases identical to TRBD1. CDR1 is LNHNV and CDR2 is YYDKDF in the germline V gene (reference sequence). This CDR3 contains 14 residues. Unmatched junction bases numbered 10, after V lost 6 bases and J lost 10 bases. In DNA, the CDR3 is TGTGCCACCAGTCCGGACAGGGGTCCAGCGGAGCAGTTCTTC. It codes for CATSPDRGPAEQFF.

V usage is TRBV19 and J usage is TRBJ2-1, with 9 bases that match TRBD2. Losses at the gene ends were 8 bases for V and 7 bases for J; bases not matched to a gene: 12. Germline CDR1 and CDR2: LNHDA and SQIVND (reference sequence). CDR3 size: 15 residues. The CDR3 coding sequence is TGTGCCAGTTACGGCGGGAGGGGCAGGATTAATGAGCAGTTCTTC. Translated, it gives CASYGGRGRINEQFF.

This clone was seen only once. V gene TRBV6-5 combines with J gene TRBJ2-1, with 9 bases identical to TRBD2. V was clipped by 0 bases and J by 6 bases; unmatched bases: 6. This CDR3 spans 16 amino acids. Germline-derived CDR1 and CDR2 are MNHEY and SVGAGI. CDR3 DNA sequence: TGTGCCAGCAGTTACTCTTCAGCGGGGGGACGCAATGAGCAGTTCTTC. It is translated as CASSYSSAGGRNEQFF.

The chain is built from TRBV28 and TRBJ1-2; 9 bases line up with TRBD1. Germline trimming cut 6 bases from V and 6 bases from J; bases unmatched to any gene: 5. The CDR3 extends over 13 amino acids. Germline V gene sequence: CDR1 MDHEN, CDR2 SYDVKM. In nucleotides, the CDR3 is TGTGCCAGCAGGTGGACAGGGGAGAATGGCTACACCTTC. Protein sequence: CASRWTGENGYTF.

V usage is TRBV14 and J usage is TRBJ2-5; D possibly corresponds to TRBD1 (6 bases). The CDR3 extends over 15 amino acids. V was clipped by 1 base and J by 4 bases, with 13 bases between them. Germline CDR1 reads SGHDN; CDR2 reads FVKESK. The CDR3 nucleotides are TGTGCCAGCAGCCAAGGCCTCCAGGGGCGAGAGACCCAGTACTTC. Amino acids: CASSQGLQGRETQYF. Variable domain in full (rest from reference TRBV14 and TRBJ2-5): EAGVTQFPSHSVIEKGQTVTLRCDPISGHDNLYWYRRVMGKEIKFLLHFVKESKQDESGMPNNRFLAERTGGTYSTLKVQPAELEDSGVYFCASSQGLQGRETQYFGPGTRLLVL.

V and J are TRBV5-8 and TRBJ2-1, with 7 bases fitting TRBD2. The CDR3 spans 15 residues. J lost 0 bases, V lost 5 bases, and 5 bases had no gene match. Germline CDR1 and CDR2: SGHTS and YDEGEE. The CDR3: CASSWGGGSYNEQFF. CDR3 DNA: TGTGCCAGCAGTTGGGGGGGTGGCTCCTACAATGAGCAGTTCTTC.

The CDR3 DNA sequence: TGTGCCAGCAGCTTACCCAACAGGGATGATGGCTACACCTTC. It is translated as CASSLPNRDDGYTF. V is TRBV7-3 and J is TRBJ1-2; tentative D call: TRBD1 (6 bases). Germline CDR1 SGHTA, CDR2 FQGTGA. V was cut by 2 bases and J by 6 bases, with 13 bases left in between. This CDR3 region has 14 residues.

This chain uses TRBV5-1 with TRBJ1-6; 9 bases fit TRBD1. CDR3 length: 15 amino acids. Losses at the gene ends were 0 bases for V and 9 bases for J; bases not matched to a gene: 4. Germline V gene lookup returns CDR1 SGHRS and CDR2 YFSETQ. The chain's CDR3 is CASSLDRGQGSPLHF. Written as DNA, the CDR3 is TGCGCCAGCAGCTTGGACAGGGGGCAGGGTTCACCCCTCCACTTT.

This sequence joins TRBV15 and TRBJ1-6; tentatively, D is TRBD1 (5 bases). Trimming took off 0 bases at V and 9 bases at J, with 15 bases between the two ends. Germline V gene sequence: CDR1 LNHNV, CDR2 YYDKDF (reference sequence). CDR3 length: 16 amino acids. The CDR3 region is CATSRDNVSGGSPLHF. The CDR3 DNA sequence: TGTGCCACCAGCAGAGATAACGTGAGCGGGGGTTCACCCCTCCACTTT.

J is TRBJ1-1 and V is TRBV19, with a possible D match to TRBD1 (5 bases). Germline V lookup: CDR1 LNHDA, CDR2 SQIVND (reference sequence). V was trimmed by 6 bases and J by 0 bases, leaving 11 bases between them. This CDR3 contains 14 residues. The CDR3 here is CASRPGTLNTEAFF. As DNA, the CDR3 is TGTGCCAGTAGGCCCGGGACTTTGAACACTGAAGCTTTCTTT.

The chain uses TRBV5-1 and TRBJ2-2; TRBD2 matches 11 bases. V lost 0 bases, J lost 4 bases, and 5 bases stayed unmatched. Germline CDR1 is SGHRS and CDR2 is YFSETQ. The CDR3 is 17 amino acids. The CDR3 region has the DNA TGCGCCAGCAGCTTGGCGTCTAGCGGGGGGAGCACCGGGGAGCTGTTTTTT. Translation gives CASSLASSGGSTGELFF.

This chain joins TRBV5-1 and TRBJ2-5; 10 bases fit TRBD2. The V segment lost 2 bases and the J segment 4 bases; nucleotides outside the gene matches: 5. CDR1 is SGHRS, CDR2 YFSETQ, per germline. This CDR3 spans 15 amino acids. CDR3 coding DNA: TGCGCCAGCAGCTTACCTAGCGGGGGAGCAGAGACCCAGTACTTC. This gives the protein CASSLPSGGAETQYF.

V usage is TRBV10-2 and J usage is TRBJ2-1, with D maybe TRBD2 (5 bases). Deletions cut 2 bases from V and 5 bases from J, with 7 bases between. The germline V gene has CDR1 WSHSY and CDR2 SAAADI. The CDR3 spans 13 residues. The CDR3 protein is CASSEGENNEQFF. The CDR3 nucleotides read TGCGCCAGCAGTGAGGGGGAGAACAATGAGCAGTTCTTC.

The chain recombines TRBV3-1 (or the pseudogene TRBV3-2) with TRBJ2-5, with TRBD2 identical over 9 bases. The length of the CDR3 is 14 residues. Germline CDR1 and CDR2: LGHDT and YNNKEL (reference sequence). V was pared by 5 bases and J by 2 bases, with 3 bases of the junction left unmatched. CDR3 residues: CASSLTSGQETQYF. CDR3 nucleotides: TGTGCCAGCAGCTTGACTAGCGGACAAGAGACCCAGTACTTC.

The rearrangement joins TRBV2 to TRBJ1-3; D is possibly TRBD1 (6 bases). Trimming pared 3 bases from V and 4 bases from J, leaving 22 bases between. The CDR3 extends over 18 amino acids. CDR1 is SNHLY, CDR2 FYNNEI, per germline. DNA for the CDR3: TGTGCCAGCAGTGATGTTACCCCCAGGGGCGCGAGCGGAAACACCATATATTTT. This encodes CASSDVTPRGASGNTIYF. The whole variable domain, remainder taken from reference TRBV2 and TRBJ1-3, is EPEVTQTPSHQVTQMGQEVILRCVPISNHLYFYWYRQILGQKVEFLVSFYNNEISEKSEIFDDQFSVERPDGSNFTLKIRSTKLEDSAMYFCASSDVTPRGASGNTIYFGEGSWLTVV.

The chain is built from TRBV27 and TRBJ2-1; a weak D match, TRBD2 (7 bases). Germline V gene data show CDR1 as MNHEY and CDR2 as SMNVEV (reference sequence). The CDR3 spans 19 residues. Between the trimmed V and J ends, which lost 7 bases and 6 bases, there was a span of 31 bases. The CDR3 spells CASKADLRGALPGINEQFF. The DNA of the CDR3 is TGTGCCAGCAAAGCCGATCTCCGGGGGGCGCTACCCGGGATCAATGAGCAGTTCTTC.

In its sample, this clone was seen once. CDR3 nucleotide sequence: TGTGCCAGCAGCTTCCCGGGGGACACTGAAGCTTTCTTT. The encoded protein is CASSFPGDTEAFF. The chain uses TRBV5-4 and TRBJ1-1, with D maybe TRBD1 (5 bases). This CDR3 has 13 residues. The germline CDR1 and CDR2 sequences are SGHNT and YYREEE (reference sequence). Between the trimmed V and J ends, which lost 2 bases and 3 bases, there was a span of 8 bases.

CDR3 nucleotides: TGCGCCAGCAGTCAATTAAGTAAGGGACAGCACTCCTATAATTCACCCCTCCACTTT. This translates into CASSQLSKGQHSYNSPLHF. This chain links TRBV23-1 with TRBJ1-6; 7 bases are a match to TRBD1. TRBV23-1 falls under the ORF class, with uncertain function. After removal of 1 base from V and 0 bases from J, the junction contained 9 bases not matched to a gene. This CDR3 comprises 19 residues.

The chain couples TRBV19 to TRBJ1-2, with 8 nucleotides matching TRBD1. V was clipped by 5 bases and J by 7 bases; unmatched bases: 9. The germline CDR1 and CDR2 sequences are LNHDA and SQIVND (reference sequence). CDR3 length: 14 amino acids. CDR3 bases: TGTGCCAGTAGTGCGGACAGGGTTAAGGGTGGCTACACCTTC. It encodes CASSADRVKGGYTF.

This clone was observed a single time. The chain employs TRBV5-4 and TRBJ2-3, with TRBD2 identical over 8 bases. The V gene's germline CDR1 is SGHNT and CDR2 YYREEE (reference sequence). The trim removed 4 bases at V and 3 bases at J, leaving 10 bases unmatched. The CDR3 length is 16 residues. This CDR3 is CASSRGGRGLTDTQYF. The CDR3 DNA sequence: TGTGCCAGCAGCCGGGGGGGGAGAGGGTTAACAGATACGCAGTATTTT. Variable domain in full (rest from reference TRBV5-4 and TRBJ2-3): ETGVTQSPTHLIKTRGQQVTLRCSSQSGHNTVSWYQQALGQGPQFIFQYYREEENGRGNFPPRFSGLQFPNYSSELNVNALELDDSALYLCASSRGGRGLTDTQYFGPGTRLTVL.

In this sample, this clone turned up once. This sequence joins TRBV29-1 and TRBJ2-1; 11 nucleotides align to TRBD1. The CDR3 has 16 residues. Germline V gives CDR1 SQVTM, CDR2 ANQGSEA. Losses at the gene ends were 1 base for V and 8 bases for J; bases not matched to a gene: 10. CDR3 residues: CSVEVGAWTGGDEQFF. CDR3 DNA: TGCAGCGTTGAAGTCGGGGCGTGGACAGGGGGCGATGAGCAGTTCTTC.

This chain joins TRBV19 and TRBJ2-3; the D gene is possibly TRBD1 (6 bases). Germline V CDR1 and CDR2: LNHDA, SQIVND (reference sequence). CDR3 length: 17 residues. Trimming cost V 0 bases and J 1 base, with 14 bases left between them. Written as DNA, the CDR3 is TGTGCCAGTAGTATAGAGACGACAGGAGTCCGCACAGATACGCAGTATTTT. It codes for CASSIETTGVRTDTQYF. The variable domain in full, with the rest retrieved from reference TRBV19 and TRBJ2-3, is DGGITQSPKYLFRKEGQNVTLSCEQNLNHDAMYWYRQDPGQGLRLIYYSQIVNDFQKGDIAEGYSVSREKKESFPLTVTSAQKNPTAFYLCASSIETTGVRTDTQYFGPGTRLTVL.

The V call is TRBV11-1, the J call TRBJ2-1, with 7 bases fitting TRBD2. CDR1 and CDR2 from the germline V gene are SGHAT and FQDESV (reference sequence). J was trimmed by 4 bases and V by 0 bases; bases with no gene match: 6. CDR3 length equals 16 residues. The CDR3 loop is CASSLAGGFNYNEQFF. The CDR3 coding sequence is TGTGCCAGCAGCTTAGCGGGAGGGTTTAATTACAATGAGCAGTTCTTC.

The chain uses TRBV10-3 and TRBJ2-5; 14 bases line up with TRBD2. In germline, CDR1 is ENHRY, CDR2 SYGVKD. CDR3 size: 16 residues. The ends lost 5 bases at V and 7 bases at J; junction bases unmatched: 9. Written as DNA, the CDR3 is TGTGCCATCAGTCCGGGACTAGCGGGAGTAATAGGGACCCAGTACTTC. Protein product: CAISPGLAGVIGTQYF.

The chain carries TRBV5-1 and TRBJ2-7; no firm D call. This CDR3 comprises 14 residues. Trimming pared 1 base from V and 0 bases from J, leaving 8 bases between. Germline assignment: CDR1 SGHRS and CDR2 YFSETQ. CDR3 sequence: CASSLLVSSYEQYF. The CDR3 nucleotides read TGCGCCAGCAGCTTGCTAGTAAGCTCCTACGAGCAGTACTTC.

The chain combines TRBV28 with TRBJ2-7; 7 bases map to TRBD1. Germline assignment: CDR1 MDHEN and CDR2 SYDVKM. The CDR3 runs 14 residues. The trim removed 6 bases at V and 2 bases at J, leaving 7 bases unmatched. The CDR3 sequence: CASSADRETYEQYF. Written as DNA, the CDR3 is TGTGCCAGCAGCGCCGACAGGGAGACCTACGAGCAGTACTTC.

This chain links TRBV19 with TRBJ2-1; the D gene is possibly TRBD1 (8 bases). The length of the CDR3 is 17 residues. In germline, CDR1 is LNHDA, CDR2 SQIVND (reference sequence). Trimming took off 5 bases at V and 5 bases at J, with 22 bases between the two ends. The CDR3 here is CASSLQGGQIPHNEQFF. CDR3 nucleotides: TGTGCCAGTAGTCTACAGGGGGGGCAGATCCCTCACAATGAGCAGTTCTTC.

Points on this clone: Germline is not matched at one junction end, which may reflect a read error. The chain is built from TRBV7-7 and TRBJ2-3, with D tentatively TRBD1 (6 bases). The CDR3 extends over 15 amino acids. Germline CDR1 and CDR2: SSHAT and FNYEAQ (reference sequence). Written as DNA, the CDR3 is TGTGCTAGCAGCTTAACGAGGGGGAGCACAGATACGCAGTATTTT. This codes for CASSLTRGSTDTQYF. The full variable domain, its missing parts supplied by reference TRBV7-7 and TRBJ2-3, is GAGVSQSPRYKVTKRGQDVTLRCDPISSHATLYWYQQALGQGPEFLTYFNYEAQPDKSGLPSDRFSAERPEGSISTLTIQRTEQRDSAMYRCASSLTRGSTDTQYFGPGTRLTVL.

Only a few counts were recorded for this clone. The V and J genes are TRBV4-1 and TRBJ1-2; 9 bases are shared with TRBD1. The V and J ends lost 6 bases and 7 bases, in that order; junction bases with no gene match: 9. The CDR3 sequence is 14 residues long. Germline-derived CDR1 and CDR2 are MGHRA and YSYEKL. The CDR3 sequence: CASRPGQGMGGYTF. CDR3 in DNA: TGCGCCAGCAGGCCGGGACAGGGTATGGGTGGCTACACCTTC.

J is TRBJ2-1 and V is TRBV3-1 (or the pseudogene TRBV3-2), with D uncertain. The germline V gene has CDR1 LGHDT and CDR2 YNNKEL (reference sequence). The CDR3 runs to 12 residues. V was cut by 3 bases and J by 7 bases, with 7 bases left in between. The CDR3 loop reads CASSHRSNEQFF. The CDR3 region has the DNA TGTGCCAGCAGCCACAGAAGTAATGAGCAGTTCTTC.